This T cell receptor beta chain was documented in a study of OX40 agonist ivuxolimab in advanced cancers. On the study more broadly: Participants averaged around 60 years of age (range about 23 to 80) and were approximately 81% male. Prior anti-PD-1, anti-PD-L1 or anti-CTLA-4 therapy was allowed; approximately 41% had some.

Study-level findings and limits: CD4+ T cells averaged fewer expanded clones than CD8+ T cells.

Notes on this clone: Its target is not known.

Sampling times: baseline, cycle 4 day 1, cycle 7 day 1. Trimming took off 0 bases at V and 0 bases at J, with 9 bases between the two ends. This CDR3 contains 15 residues. In germline, CDR1 is SGHNT, CDR2 YYREEE (reference sequence). Sequenced by immunoSEQ multiplex PCR; TCRdb stores in-frame clones only, minus some. This sample yields tens of thousands of clones, of which more than 75% are seen a single time; 0.47% belongs to the top ten. The rearrangement uses TRBV5-4 and TRBJ1-2; D possibly corresponds to TRBD1 (5 bases). The sequence derives from an adult with an advanced solid tumor such as melanoma, head and neck, liver or kidney cancer. The source was CD4+ or CD8+ T cells sorted from blood, collected in a trial of the OX40 agonist ivuxolimab. The CDR3 sequence is CASSLDGRANYGYTF. The CDR3 coding sequence is TGTGCCAGCAGCTTGGATGGCAGGGCTAACTATGGCTACACCTTC.